This paragraph covers one T cell receptor beta chain sequence. The data stem from a study of cytotoxic CD8 clonotypes in ibrutinib-treated CLL. As for the study in general: Responses comprised 24 partial and 2 complete; at median roughly 70 months, about 14 remained remitted and around twelve progressed. Per sample, productive templates averaged 255,043 and productive rearrangements averaged 94,082.

Measured with immunoSEQ multiplex PCR; TCRdb has only the in-frame clones, and not every one. The sample yields 150,000 to 200,000 clones, approximately 91% seen once. This CDR3 spans 14 amino acids. Trimming cost V 3 bases and J 2 bases, with 12 bases left between them. The germline V gene encodes CDR1 GTSNPN and CDR2 SVGIG (reference sequence). V and J are TRBV30 and TRBJ2-3; maybe TRBD2 (5 bases). This TCR was recovered from a human donor with chronic lymphocytic leukemia. The material sequenced was PBMCs, taken at disease progression, from a patient treated with ibrutinib. CDR3 nucleotide sequence: TGTGCCTGGAGCCGGGGTGGGCACACAGATACGCAGTATTTT. Translation gives CAWSRGGHTDTQYF.